This T cell receptor (beta chain) was sequenced during a study of blood T cell repertoires in COVID-19. Across the study: Samples came from the United States, Italy and Spain, spanning acute and convalescent COVID-19.

Germline V gene sequence: CDR1 MNHEY, CDR2 SMNVEV (reference sequence). V was pared by 6 bases and J by 14 bases, with 14 bases between. The CDR3 totals 12 residues. Method: immunoSEQ multiplex PCR; TCRdb's copy keeps in-frame clones and lacks some. The table has 250,000 to 300,000 clones, about 86% seen once; the top ten hold around 4.1%. In terms of age and location, participants ranged from roughly 18 to 90 years and lived in fewer than 30 US areas. This receptor was obtained from a man between 25 and 39 years old with acute COVID-19. Sequenced sample: PBMCs or T cells enriched from blood (not recorded which). J is TRBJ1-6 and V is TRBV27; D gene unclear. The CDR3 DNA follows: TGTGCCAGCAGCTCTAACAGTTTGGCCCTCCACTTT. Protein: CASSSNSLALHF.